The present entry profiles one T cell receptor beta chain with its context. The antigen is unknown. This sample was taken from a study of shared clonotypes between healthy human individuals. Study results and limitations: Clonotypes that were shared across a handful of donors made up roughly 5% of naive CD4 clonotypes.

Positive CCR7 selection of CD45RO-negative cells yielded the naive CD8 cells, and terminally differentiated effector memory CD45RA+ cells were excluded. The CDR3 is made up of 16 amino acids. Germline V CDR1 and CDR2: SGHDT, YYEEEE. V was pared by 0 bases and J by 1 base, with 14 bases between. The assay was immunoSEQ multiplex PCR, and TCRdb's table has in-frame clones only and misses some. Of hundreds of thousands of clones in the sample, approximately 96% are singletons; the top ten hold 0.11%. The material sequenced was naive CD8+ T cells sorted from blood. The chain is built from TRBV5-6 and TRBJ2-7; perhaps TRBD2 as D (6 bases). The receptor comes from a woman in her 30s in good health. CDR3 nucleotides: TGTGCCAGCAGCTTGGGGGCCCTAGCGACATCCTACGAGCAGTACTTC. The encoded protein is CASSLGALATSYEQYF.